This TCR beta chain originates from a study of long-term antiretroviral therapy in people with HIV. The assay used was immunoSEQ (version v3.0), run at survey level. Using immunoSEQ multiplex PCR, the repertoire was profiled, and TCRdb retains in-frame clones only, with some absent. The table records approximately 22,000 clones, 65% to 90% of them present only once. Before they underwent DNA extraction, samples held roughly 0.9-10 million cryopreserved PBMC. V lost 5 bases, J lost 1 base, and 8 bases lay in between. Looked up from germline, CDR1 is KGHSH and CDR2 is LQKENI. CDR3 length: 13 residues. The chain uses TRBV18 and TRBJ1-1; D is undetermined. The receptor was isolated from a man aged 18-30 years with HIV. Here the sequenced sample was unsorted PBMCs, taken 0.1 years before starting antiretroviral therapy. The CDR3 region has the DNA TGTGCCAGCTCAGCGGACCCGAACACTGAAGCTTTCTTT. Residues: CASSADPNTEAFF. Full variable domain (missing parts from reference TRBV18 and TRBJ1-1): NAGVMQNPRHLVRRRGQEARLRCSPMKGHSHVYWYRQLPEEGLKFMVYLQKENIIDESGMPKERFSAEFPKEGPSILRIQQVVRGDSAAYFCASSADPNTEAFFGQGTRLTVV.